Presented here are 13 T cell receptor beta chains from one specimen sequenced in a study of blood T cell repertoires in COVID-19. The assay was immunoSEQ multiplex PCR, and TCRdb's table has in-frame clones only and misses some. The table has 430,000 or so clones, about 90% seen once. The sequencing sample was made of peripheral blood. The receptors shown here come from a man between 18 and 29 years old with COVID-19, enrolled during active disease.

Comments on this clone: In the same sample, other DNA sequences code for this CDR3. The chain uses TRBV3-1 (or the pseudogene TRBV3-2) and TRBJ2-4, with 7 bases aligning to TRBD2. The CDR3 runs 14 residues. J gave up 7 bases and V 1 base, and 4 bases lay outside the gene matches. Germline V CDR1 and CDR2: LGHDT, YNNKEL (reference sequence). The CDR3 nucleotides are TGTGCCAGCAGCCAAGGGGGTAGCGGGAACATTCAGTACTTC. It specifies CASSQGGSGNIQYF.

The rearrangement joins TRBV19 to TRBJ2-2, with D possibly matching TRBD2 (6 bases). V was clipped by 5 bases and J by 4 bases, with 11 bases between them. Germline CDR1 LNHDA, CDR2 SQIVND (reference sequence). The CDR3 has 14 amino acids. CDR3 bases: TGTGCCAGTAGTGGCCGGGGGTCCACCGGGGAGCTGTTTTTT. Translating it yields CASSGRGSTGELFF.

The chain combines TRBV19 with TRBJ1-2; no reliable D call. The CDR3 loop spans 15 amino acids. CDR1 and CDR2 (germline): LNHDA, SQIVND (reference sequence). V shed 6 bases and J shed 0 bases, with 14 bases lying between them. The DNA of the CDR3 is TGTGCCAGTAGATCTGTAAACTTAGCTAACTATGGCTACACCTTC. It codes for CASRSVNLANYGYTF.

The genes are TRBV20-1 and TRBJ1-2; D call uncertain. The CDR3 is 11 residues long. Looked up from germline, CDR1 is DFQATT and CDR2 is SNEGSKA (reference sequence). V was pared by 6 bases and J by 4 bases, with 9 bases between. CDR3 region: CSASGVYGYTF. CDR3 bases: TGCAGTGCCTCCGGGGTCTATGGCTACACCTTC.

The chain has TRBV6-5 and TRBJ2-3; 12 bases line up with TRBD2. In germline, CDR1 is MNHEY, CDR2 SVGAGI. V lost 4 bases and J lost 1; bases outside the gene matches: 0. This CDR3 is 15 amino acids long. DNA of the CDR3: TGTGCCAGCAGTTGGACTAGCGGGGGCACAGATACGCAGTATTTT. Translating it yields CASSWTSGGTDTQYF.

The chain uses TRBV6-1 and TRBJ1-1, with D perhaps TRBD1 (5 bases). Germline V gene lookup returns CDR1 MNHNS and CDR2 SASEGT. V was shortened by 2 bases and J by 1 base, with 23 bases between the two germline ends. The CDR3 has 19 amino acids. CDR3 DNA sequence: TGTGCCAGCAGTGAATTCCCCCAATCCGCACGGGGGAGGAACACTGAAGCTTTCTTT. Translation gives CASSEFPQSARGRNTEAFF.

The chain recombines TRBV7-2 with TRBJ2-7; TRBD2 matches 10 bases. V was pared by 5 bases and J by 1 base, with 5 bases of the junction left unmatched. Per the germline V gene, CDR1 is SGHTA and CDR2 is FQGNSA. The CDR3 sequence is 15 residues long. The CDR3: CASSRTSGISYEQYF. The DNA for the CDR3 is TGTGCCAGCAGCAGGACTAGCGGTATTTCCTACGAGCAGTACTTC.

V usage is TRBV27 and J usage is TRBJ2-3; tentative D call: TRBD1 (5 bases). The length of the CDR3 is 13 residues. Germline assignment: CDR1 MNHEY and CDR2 SMNVEV (reference sequence). Between the trimmed V and J ends, which lost 3 bases and 6 bases, there was a span of 10 bases. For the CDR3, the DNA is TGTGCCAGCAGTTTCAGGGAACCGGATACGCAGTATTTT. Amino acid sequence: CASSFREPDTQYF.

This clone was observed once. The V gene is TRBV7-9, the J gene TRBJ1-1; TRBD1 aligns across 9 bases. V dropped 1 base and J dropped 7; count of bases not matched to a gene: 4. The CDR3 sequence is 14 residues long. The germline V gene encodes CDR1 SEHNR and CDR2 FQNEAQ (reference sequence). CDR3 in DNA: TGTGCCAGCAGCTTAGGAACAGGGGGCTTTGAAGCTTTCTTT. Translation: CASSLGTGGFEAFF. Full variable domain (outside the CDR3, taken from reference TRBV7-9 and TRBJ1-1): DTGVSQNPRHKITKRGQNVTFRCDPISEHNRLYWYRQTLGQGPEFLTYFQNEAQLEKSRLLSDRFSAERPKGSFSTLEIQRTEQGDSAMYLCASSLGTGGFEAFFGQGTRLTVV.

This clone was counted once. The chain recombines TRBV3-1 (or the pseudogene TRBV3-2) with TRBJ2-5; TRBD1 is a possible D gene (6 bases). CDR3 size: 15 residues. V was cut by 5 bases and J by 2 bases, with 15 bases left in between. CDR1 is LGHDT and CDR2 is YNNKEL in the germline V gene (reference sequence). The CDR3 reads CASSKMPGVQETQYF. The CDR3 DNA reads TGTGCCAGCAGCAAAATGCCAGGGGTACAAGAGACCCAGTACTTC.

This clone was seen more than once but under ten times. The V and J genes are TRBV7-9 and TRBJ2-7, with 9 nucleotides matching TRBD1. This CDR3 region has 17 residues. V dropped 5 bases and J dropped 6; count of bases not matched to a gene: 17. Germline CDR1 reads SEHNR; CDR2 reads FQNEAQ (reference sequence). CDR3 nucleotides: TGTGCCAGCAGCCGCGGACAGGGGAAAGAATGGGGAAGCGAGCAGTACTTC. It translates to CASSRGQGKEWGSEQYF.

The chain links TRBV2 to TRBJ2-5, with 7 bases aligning to TRBD1. The CDR3 has 14 residues. Per germline, CDR1 SNHLY and CDR2 FYNNEI. J lost 2 bases, V lost 6 bases, and 6 bases had no gene match. Here the CDR3 reads CASSSGTAQETQYF. The CDR3, as DNA: TGTGCCAGCAGCTCCGGGACAGCACAAGAGACCCAGTACTTC.

The chain uses TRBV20-1 and TRBJ2-7; 8 positions match TRBD2. The ends lost 3 bases at V and 3 bases at J; junction bases unmatched: 13. The CDR3 length is 16 residues. The germline gives CDR1 DFQATT, CDR2 SNEGSKA (reference sequence). The CDR3: CSASRSGTRIFYEQYF. Written as DNA, the CDR3 is TGCAGTGCTAGTCGCAGTGGGACTAGGATATTCTACGAGCAGTACTTC.